These 10 T cell receptor beta chains were all obtained from the same sample, sequenced in a study of blood T cell repertoires in COVID-19. The assay was immunoSEQ multiplex PCR, and TCRdb's table has in-frame clones only and misses some. Of over 95,000 clones listed, 80% to 90% are singletons. The specimen sequenced was peripheral blood. These receptors all stem from a human donor in a cohort sampled during active COVID-19.

The chain is built from TRBV14 and TRBJ2-3; 15 nucleotides match TRBD2. The CDR3 has 19 residues. CDR1 is SGHDN, CDR2 FVKESK, per germline. The V gene end was trimmed by 1 base and the J gene end by 3 bases; junction bases not matched to a gene: 8. CDR3 nucleotides: TGTGCCAGCAGCCAAGCAAGCCGGACTAGCGGGAGGGGAACAGATACGCAGTATTTT. Its translation: CASSQASRTSGRGTDTQYF.

J is TRBJ2-3 and V is TRBV6-5, with 8 bases fitting TRBD2. CDR3 length: 15 amino acids. The J segment lost 0 bases and the V segment lost 6 bases, leaving 5 bases of the junction unmatched. Germline V lookup: CDR1 MNHEY, CDR2 SVGAGI. The CDR3, as DNA: TGTGCCAGCAGCCAACTAGCGGCTAGCACAGATACGCAGTATTTT. It encodes CASSQLAASTDTQYF.

This chain connects TRBV19 to TRBJ2-7, with D possibly matching TRBD2 (5 bases). Germline V lookup: CDR1 LNHDA, CDR2 SQIVND (reference sequence). The CDR3 covers 13 residues. The V and J ends lost 6 bases and 6 bases respectively, with 15 bases between them. CDR3 sequence reads: CASREDFLGEQYF. As DNA, the CDR3 is TGTGCCAGTAGGGAGGATTTCCTCGGCGAGCAGTACTTC.

The chain combines TRBV6-5 with TRBJ1-2, with 7 bases that match TRBD1. The germline CDR1 and CDR2 sequences are MNHEY and SVGAGI. CDR3 length: 13 amino acids. With V trimmed by 6 bases and J by 7 bases, 8 bases remained unmatched. The CDR3 here is CASRGGQDLGYTF. For the CDR3, the DNA is TGTGCCAGCAGGGGAGGACAGGATCTTGGCTACACCTTC.

This clone appeared a single time. The V call is TRBV7-9, the J call TRBJ1-2; D is undetermined. Trimming removed 5 bases from V and 8 bases from J, with 21 bases in between. The length of the CDR3 is 15 residues. Per the germline V gene, CDR1 is SEHNR and CDR2 is FQNEAQ (reference sequence). Here the CDR3 DNA reads TGTGCCAGCAGCCCAAGCGGCTCGGCAGCCGACGGCTACACCTTC. Translation: CASSPSGSAADGYTF.

This clone was counted a single time. CDR3 bases: TGCGCCAGCAGCCAAGAGACTAGGTACAGGGGACGGGGCTATGGCTACACCTTC. Protein sequence: CASSQETRYRGRGYGYTF. The chain combines TRBV4-1 with TRBJ1-2; 7 bases are shared with TRBD1. Trimming at V came to 0 bases and at J to 4 bases, leaving 14 bases not matched to a gene. This CDR3 spans 18 amino acids. Germline CDR1 MGHRA, CDR2 YSYEKL.

Only a few counts were recorded for this clone. The chain is built from TRBV30 and TRBJ2-7; D may be TRBD2 (7 bases). The CDR3 spans 12 residues. V lost 3 bases and J 3 bases, leaving 9 bases between the germline ends. Per the germline V gene, CDR1 is GTSNPN and CDR2 is SVGIG (reference sequence). CDR3 nucleotides: TGTGCCTGGAGCGGGGGGCTCTACGAGCAGTACTTC. This encodes CAWSGGLYEQYF.

The rearrangement uses TRBV11-2 and TRBJ2-5, with 9 bases that match TRBD2. Germline V gene lookup returns CDR1 SGHAT and CDR2 FQNNGV. The length of the CDR3 is 15 residues. V trimming: 5 bases; J trimming: 2 bases; junction bases outside the gene matches: 6. In nucleotides, the CDR3 is TGTGCCAGCAGCCGTAGCGGGGGCCCACAAGAGACCCAGTACTTC. Its protein product is CASSRSGGPQETQYF.

The rearrangement uses TRBV28 and TRBJ1-2; TRBD1 matches 7 bases. The germline gives CDR1 MDHEN, CDR2 SYDVKM. Trimming at V came to 4 bases and at J to 4 bases, leaving 6 bases not matched to a gene. The CDR3 extends over 14 amino acids. CDR3 in amino acids: CASSSTGTAYGYTF. The CDR3 DNA reads as TGTGCCAGCAGTTCAACCGGGACAGCCTATGGCTACACCTTC.

This clone was seen more than once but under ten times. This chain links TRBV19 with TRBJ1-5; 11 nucleotides agree with TRBD1. The V segment lost 4 bases and the J segment 6 bases; nucleotides outside the gene matches: 5. Germline V gene lookup returns CDR1 LNHDA and CDR2 SQIVND (reference sequence). The CDR3 totals 15 residues. The CDR3 coding sequence is TGTGCCAGTAGTAGATCCGGGACAGGGGGTCAGCCCCAGCATTTT. Translation gives CASSRSGTGGQPQHF.